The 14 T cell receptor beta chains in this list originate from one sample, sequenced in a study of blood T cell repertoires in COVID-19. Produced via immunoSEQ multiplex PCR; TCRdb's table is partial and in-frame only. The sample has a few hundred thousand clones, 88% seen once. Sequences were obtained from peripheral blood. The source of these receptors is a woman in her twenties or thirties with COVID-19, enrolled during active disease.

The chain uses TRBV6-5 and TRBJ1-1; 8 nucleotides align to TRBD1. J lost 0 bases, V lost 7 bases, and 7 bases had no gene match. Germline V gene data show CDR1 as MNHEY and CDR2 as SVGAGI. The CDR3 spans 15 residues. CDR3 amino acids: CASNKDRGLNTEAFF. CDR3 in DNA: TGTGCCAGCAACAAAGACAGGGGTTTGAACACTGAAGCTTTCTTT.

CDR3 nucleotide sequence: TGTGCCAGCTCACGGGACAGGGGGGATAAAGAGACCCAGTACTTC. Translated, it gives CASSRDRGDKETQYF. The V gene is TRBV18, the J gene TRBJ2-5; 11 bases fit TRBD1. With 4 bases clipped from V and 3 bases from J, the junction kept 4 bases outside the gene matches. In germline, CDR1 is KGHSH, CDR2 LQKENI. The CDR3 has 15 amino acids.

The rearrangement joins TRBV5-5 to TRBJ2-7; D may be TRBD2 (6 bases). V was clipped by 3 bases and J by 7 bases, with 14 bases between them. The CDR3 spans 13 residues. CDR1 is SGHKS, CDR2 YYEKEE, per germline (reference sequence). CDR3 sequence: CASSSEPGGEQYF. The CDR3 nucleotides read TGTGCCAGCAGCTCTGAACCAGGAGGGGAGCAGTACTTC.

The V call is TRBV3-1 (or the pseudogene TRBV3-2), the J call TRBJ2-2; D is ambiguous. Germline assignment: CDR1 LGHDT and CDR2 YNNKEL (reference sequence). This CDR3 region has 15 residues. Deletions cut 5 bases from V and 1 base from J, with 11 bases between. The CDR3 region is CASSDLYRNTGELFF. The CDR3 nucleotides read TGTGCCAGCAGCGATCTTTACAGGAACACCGGGGAGCTGTTTTTT.

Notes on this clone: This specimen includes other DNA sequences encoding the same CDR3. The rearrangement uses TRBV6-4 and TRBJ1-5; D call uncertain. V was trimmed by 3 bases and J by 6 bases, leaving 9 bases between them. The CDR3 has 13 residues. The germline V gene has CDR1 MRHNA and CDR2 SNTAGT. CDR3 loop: CASSETGGQPQHF. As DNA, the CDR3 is TGTGCCAGCAGTGAGACCGGCGGTCAGCCCCAGCATTTT.

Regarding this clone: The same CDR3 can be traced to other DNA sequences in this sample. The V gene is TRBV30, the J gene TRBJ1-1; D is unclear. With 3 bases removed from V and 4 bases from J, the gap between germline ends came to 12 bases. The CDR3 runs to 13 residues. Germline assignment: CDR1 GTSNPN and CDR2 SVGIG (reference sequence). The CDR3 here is CAWSSGGGTEAFF. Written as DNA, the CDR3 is TGTGCCTGGAGCAGCGGCGGCGGCACTGAAGCTTTCTTT.

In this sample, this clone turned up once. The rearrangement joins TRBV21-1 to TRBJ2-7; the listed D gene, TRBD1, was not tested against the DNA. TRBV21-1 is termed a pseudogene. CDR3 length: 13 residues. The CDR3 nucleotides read TGTGCCAGCAGTGACAGGAACCTCTACGAGCAGTACGTC. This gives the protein CASSDRNLYEQYV.

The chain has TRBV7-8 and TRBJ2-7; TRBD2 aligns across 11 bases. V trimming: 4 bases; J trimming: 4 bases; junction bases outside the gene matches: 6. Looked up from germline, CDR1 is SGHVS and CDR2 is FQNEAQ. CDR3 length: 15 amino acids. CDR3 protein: CASSSLAGGMYEQYF. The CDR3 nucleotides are TGTGCCAGCAGCTCGTTAGCGGGGGGGATGTACGAGCAGTACTTC.

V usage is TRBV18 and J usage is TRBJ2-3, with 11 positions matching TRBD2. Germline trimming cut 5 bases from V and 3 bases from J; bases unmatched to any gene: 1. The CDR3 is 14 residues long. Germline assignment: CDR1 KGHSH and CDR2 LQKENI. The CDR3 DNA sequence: TGTGCCAGCTCAGCTAGCGGGGGGACAGATACGCAGTATTTT. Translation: CASSASGGTDTQYF.

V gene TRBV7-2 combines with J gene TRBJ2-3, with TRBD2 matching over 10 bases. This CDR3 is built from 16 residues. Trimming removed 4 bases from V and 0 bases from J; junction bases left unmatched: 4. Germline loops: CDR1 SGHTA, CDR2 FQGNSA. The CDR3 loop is CASSSNSGGSTDTQYF. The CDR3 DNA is TGTGCCAGCAGCTCGAATAGCGGGGGGAGCACAGATACGCAGTATTTT.

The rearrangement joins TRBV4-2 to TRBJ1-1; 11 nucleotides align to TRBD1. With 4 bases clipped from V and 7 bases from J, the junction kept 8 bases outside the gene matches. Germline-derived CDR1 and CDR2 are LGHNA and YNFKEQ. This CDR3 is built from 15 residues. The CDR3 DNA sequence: TGTGCCAGCAGCCTCCCCGGGACAGGGGGTCTTGAAGCTTTCTTT. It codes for CASSLPGTGGLEAFF.

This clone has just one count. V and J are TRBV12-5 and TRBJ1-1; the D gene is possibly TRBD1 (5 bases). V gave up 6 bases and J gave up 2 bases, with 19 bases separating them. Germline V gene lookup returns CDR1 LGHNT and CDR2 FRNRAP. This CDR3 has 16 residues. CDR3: CASGPPGGGLNTEAFF. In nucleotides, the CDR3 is TGTGCTAGTGGCCCCCCAGGCGGGGGACTAAACACTGAAGCTTTCTTT.

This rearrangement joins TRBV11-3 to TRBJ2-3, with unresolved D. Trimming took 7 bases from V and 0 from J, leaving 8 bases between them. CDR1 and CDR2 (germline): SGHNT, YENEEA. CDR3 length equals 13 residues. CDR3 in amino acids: CASTQASTDTQYF. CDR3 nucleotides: TGTGCCAGCACCCAAGCTAGCACAGATACGCAGTATTTT.

The CDR3 DNA sequence: TGTGCCAGCAGCCCTCGTGGGGCGGTCTCGGAGAGGAATGGCTACACCTTC. It specifies CASSPRGAVSERNGYTF. V is TRBV7-2 and J is TRBJ1-2; D may be TRBD1 (5 bases). The germline V gene has CDR1 SGHTA and CDR2 FQGNSA. This CDR3 spans 17 amino acids. Trimming removed 5 bases from V and 6 bases from J, with 25 bases in between.